This is a list of T cell receptor beta chains from one sample in a study of cytomegalovirus exposure and HLA in healthy donors. Generated by immunoSEQ multiplex PCR, the TCRdb table keeps only in-frame clones and is missing some. The sample holds about 76,000 clones, 70% to 80% seen once. The specimen was PBMCs. These receptors originate from a man aged 25 to 40 in good health and CMV-seronegative. Both conserved end residues are part of each CDR3. D genes are given only for firm matches. Clone size is stated in some rows and not others, as once, few, many or a class when expanded.

>-|TRBJ2-7|TRBV5-1|-
TGCGCCAGCAGCTTGTGGACAGAGCCGGGGGAGCAGTACTTC
CASSLWTEPGEQYF
>TRBD1|TRBJ1-3|TRBV18|-
TGTGCCAGCTCACCGGGACAGGACGACGGAAACACCATATATTTT
CASSPGQDDGNTIYF
>-|TRBJ2-7|TRBV5-5|-
TGTGCCAGCAGCTTCGCGCTGACAAGTTCCTACGAGCAGTACTTC
CASSFALTSSYEQYF
>-|TRBJ2-2|TRBV15|-
TGTGCCACCGCGGTGCAGGGTAACACCGGGGAGCTGTTTTTT
CATAVQGNTGELFF
>TRBD1|TRBJ2-5|TRBV2|-
TGTGCCAGCCGGGGACAGGGGATCGTGGAGACCCAGTACTTC
CASRGQGIVETQYF
>TRBD1|TRBJ2-1|TRBV29-1|-
TGCAGCGTTTTCCCGGGACAGAAGAATGAGCAGTTCTTC
CSVFPGQKNEQFF
>-|TRBJ2-3|TRBV6-5|-
TGTGCCAGCAGGCCTCTGGGGGCGATACGAGATACGCAGTATTTT
CASRPLGAIRDTQYF
>TRBD1|TRBJ2-2|TRBV10-3|-
TGTGCCATCAGTGACGGACAGGGAGGCACCGGGGAGCTGTTTTTT
CAISDGQGGTGELFF
>-|TRBJ2-3|TRBV5-1|-
TGCGCCAGCAGCTTAGGGGGTTTCACAGATACGCAGTATTTT
CASSLGGFTDTQYF
>-|TRBJ1-2|TRBV29-1|-
TGCAGCGTTGGGCAAGGGAGGTATGGCTACACCTTC
CSVGQGRYGYTF
>-|TRBJ2-7|TRBV6-5|-
TGTGCCAGCAGTTACTTAGAAGAGCAGTACTTC
CASSYLEEQYF
>-|TRBJ2-7|TRBV5-1|-
TGCGCCAGCAGCTTGGCCCTACAGGGACCCTACGAGCAGTACTTC
CASSLALQGPYEQYF
>-|TRBJ2-2|TRBV6-5|-
TGTGCCAGCAGTTACTCATGGCAGGGTCTCGGGGAGCTGTTTTTT
CASSYSWQGLGELFF
>TRBD2|TRBJ2-7|TRBV5-1|-
TGCGCCAGCAGCAGCGGCCGACTAGCGGGGAGCTACGAGCAGTACTTC
CASSSGRLAGSYEQYF
>-|TRBJ2-2|TRBV13|-
TGTGCCAGCAGCTCCCGGTCTCGGTGGGGACTCAACACCGGGGAGCTGTTTTTT
CASSSRSRWGLNTGELFF
>-|TRBJ2-3|TRBV21-1|-
TGTGCCAGCAGCCCCTTTCGGCAGGACAATTTCACAGATACGCAGTATTTT
CASSPFRQDNFTDTQYF
>-|TRBJ2-7|TRBV5-8|few
TGTGCCAGCACCCGATATAAAGGGAGTAGCTCCTACGAGCAGTACTTC
CASTRYKGSSSYEQYF
>-|TRBJ2-7|TRBV6-5|-
TGTGCCAGCAACTCATGGGGCGGGGATGAGCAGTACTTC
CASNSWGGDEQYF
>TRBD1|TRBJ2-7|TRBV7-2|-
TGTGCCAGCAGCTTAGGACAGGGGACCGAGCAGTACTTC
CASSLGQGTEQYF
>TRBD1|TRBJ2-6|TRBV2|-
TGTGCCAGCGGACCCGACAGGGGCGGTCCTGGGGCCAACGTCCTGACTTTC
CASGPDRGGPGANVLTF
>TRBD1|TRBJ2-2|TRBV6-1|few
TGTGCCAGCAGCCGGGACAGAAACACCGGGGAGCTGTTTTTT
CASSRDRNTGELFF
>-|TRBJ1-6|TRBV5-1|few
TGCGCCAGCAGCCGGGCGGGCCCCGGGGTGGGTTCACCCCTCCACTTT
CASSRAGPGVGSPLHF
>-|TRBJ2-3|TRBV29-1|few
TGCAGCGTCAGGGTTGCAGACCCCACAGATACGCAGTATTTT
CSVRVADPTDTQYF
>TRBD1|TRBJ2-5|TRBV6-1|-
TGTGCCACCCAGGACAGGGTGGGGGAGACCCAGTACTTC
CATQDRVGETQYF
>-|TRBJ2-1|TRBV5-6|few
TGTGCCAGCAGCTTTGGGTGGTTGGGGGGCAATGAGCAGTTCTTC
CASSFGWLGGNEQFF
>TRBD1|TRBJ2-7|TRBV7-6|once
TGTGCCAGCAGCAACCCCGGGACAGGGTTCCACGAGCAGTACTTC
CASSNPGTGFHEQYF
>TRBD1|TRBJ1-6|TRBV18|-
TGTGCCAGCTCACCCCTTGGACAGGGGGATATTTCACCCCTCCACTTT
CASSPLGQGDISPLHF
>TRBD2|TRBJ2-2|TRBV2|-
TGTGCCAGCTGGGGGAGGGAGAGTATACTGAACACCGGGGAGCTGTTTTTT
CASWGRESILNTGELFF
>-|TRBJ1-3|TRBV19|-
TGTGCCAGTACACGGTCTGATCTTCCCGTCTCTGGAAACACCATATATTTT
CASTRSDLPVSGNTIYF
>-|TRBJ1-1|TRBV10-3|-
TGTGCCATCAGTGAGTCGGGACACCTGAACACTGAAGCTTTCTTT
CAISESGHLNTEAFF
>TRBD1|TRBJ2-7|TRBV4-3|-
TGCGCCAGCAGCCAAGATAAGGCGGGCAGGGGGTACGAGCAGTACTTC
CASSQDKAGRGYEQYF
>-|TRBJ2-1|TRBV27|-
TGTGCCAGCAGTCAGACAAGTGAGCAGTTCTTC
CASSQTSEQFF
>-|TRBJ2-3|TRBV5-4|-
TGTGCCAGCAGCTTGGGAGCCCTCCTAGGAGATACGCAGTATTTT
CASSLGALLGDTQYF
>TRBD2|TRBJ2-1|TRBV7-2|-
TGTGCCAGCAGCTCCCGCTCCCGGGAGGCGTTCTTC
CASSSRSREAFF
>-|TRBJ1-1|TRBV7-9|-
TGTGCCAGCAGCCCGGACAGTATTGAAGCTTTCTTT
CASSPDSIEAFF
>TRBD2|TRBJ2-7|TRBV4-2|once
TGTGCCAGCAGCTTCCGGACTAGCGGGACAAACGAGCAGTACTTC
CASSFRTSGTNEQYF
>-|TRBJ1-1|TRBV7-9|few
TGTGCCAGCAGCTTGGGTGGGGGCTTGAACACTGAAGCTTTCTTT
CASSLGGGLNTEAFF
>-|TRBJ2-5|TRBV5-1|-
TGCGCCAGCAGCCCGTGGCTAGCGTCGGGGGAGCAGTACTTC
CASSPWLASGEQYF
>-|TRBJ2-3|TRBV6-1|few
TGTGCCAGCAGTGACGGGGGGCACGATACGCAGTATTTT
CASSDGGHDTQYF
>TRBD2|TRBJ2-5|TRBV4-1|-
TGCGCCAGCCGAGGGACTAGCGGGAGTGATGGGACCCAGTACTTC
CASRGTSGSDGTQYF